This TCR beta chain was captured by sequencing in a study of T-cell memory formation after mild COVID-19. Study as a whole: For the most part, TCR clusters were specific to one donor. Study findings and constraints: Mostly located in CM and EM were contracting CD4+ clones, with contracting CD8+ clones located in EMRA. Memory from before infection featured some responding clones, which suggests cross-reactive memory joined.

Using constant-segment primers, 5'RACE produced TCR alpha and TCR beta cDNA libraries carrying sample barcodes and UMIs. Using its own MiXCR run on the 5' RACE reads, TCRdb lists one record per CDR3 protein. The sample yields 210,000 or so distinct CDR3 sequences, about 27% seen once. V dropped 4 bases and J dropped 7; count of bases not matched to a gene: 12. Germline lookup yields CDR1 SGHNT and CDR2 YENEEA. The CDR3 spans 16 residues. This clonotype appeared a few times. The target antigen is unknown. The material sequenced was PBMCs or a T cell subset sorted from them (not recorded which). The chain carries TRBV11-3 and TRBJ2-1; 8 nucleotides match TRBD2. The origin of this receptor is an adult woman who had mild COVID-19 (a few samples of this study predate the infection). Cell type and time point are not known. Here the CDR3 DNA reads TGTGCCAGCAGCTCCCGAGTAGCGGGAAGTTTTAATGAGCAGTTCTTC. As protein: CASSSRVAGSFNEQFF.